The T cell receptor beta chain under discussion was sequenced for a study of control samples from healthy donors and cancer patients (dated by TCRdb to about 2020). As for this clone: Its specific antigen is unknown. No per-base quality is available; no much larger clone lies one base away.

The library was prepared using the immunoSEQ multiplex PCR assay. What TCRdb holds here is the immuneACCESS table cut down to in-frame rearrangements. Part of the clones is not present; checked against another copy, under half of the missing clones reflect an unresolved V gene, and the others are unexplained. This sample lists about 140,000 clones; under 95% were detected once. Less than 8.5% of the sample comes from the top ten. Its CDR3 holds 13 amino acids, cysteine through phenylalanine. Only the CDR3 portion is preserved as DNA: 39 bases, with reading frame beginning at the first base. In the germline V gene (reference sequence), CDR1 corresponds to LNHDA and CDR2 to SQIVND. A distance of 9 bases separates the germline ends of V and J, which lose 6 bases and 1 base respectively.

This TCR was recovered from a young man in good health. The rearranged segments are TRBV19 and TRBJ1-1; too little of a D gene remains to name it. The sample consisted of blood. The base sequence is TGTGCCAGTAGCCTGGGTCCGAACACTGAAGCTTTCTTT. Translated, it reads CASSLGPNTEAFF.